This T cell receptor (beta chain) was retrieved from a study of blood T cell repertoires in COVID-19. On the study more broadly: Sample material is recorded as cDNA or gDNA derived from T cells, B-cell-depleted T cells, or PBMCs.

Deletions cut 2 bases from V and 6 bases from J, with 17 bases between. This CDR3 region has 15 residues. Germline CDR1 SGHTA, CDR2 FQGNSA. The authors' processing: Reference gene primer amplification gave estimated nucleated cell counts. Profiled with immunoSEQ multiplex PCR; TCRdb holds only in-frame clones, not every one. The V and J calls and the clone size are those of that table, but D and trimming were determined from the DNA. This table holds 150,000 to 200,000 clones, less than 90% found once. Across over 20 US areas, participants ranged in age from about 18 to 90 years. Grouping used clinical history reported by participants in a survey and questionnaire.

The TCR sequence derives from a woman aged 50 to 60 who had recovered from COVID-19. Sequenced input: PBMCs or T cells enriched from blood (not recorded which). This chain links TRBV7-2 with TRBJ2-7; perhaps TRBD2 as D (5 bases). This CDR3 reads CASSLTSGGLGEQYF. In nucleotides, the CDR3 is TGTGCCAGCAGCTTAACCAGCGGTGGCCTCGGCGAGCAGTACTTC.